This T cell receptor beta chain was captured in a study of blood T cell repertoires in acute mononucleosis. In the study overall: Within 2 weeks of symptom onset, acute primary-response samples were collected. Study-wide results and caveats: For BRLF1 YVL-BR, TCRalpha CDR3 motifs dominated selection, TCRbeta minimally.

Template was cDNA from at least 8,000 tetramer+ CD8 T cells' RNA. PCR with V and J primers amplified CDR3 and attached unique molecular identifiers. TCRdb's copy holds only in-frame clones and misses some; the assay was immunoSEQ multiplex PCR. The sample holds over 2,000 clones, roughly 30% seen once. CDR3 length: 14 residues. Germline CDR1 GTSNPN, CDR2 SVGIG (reference sequence). Time point: acute infectious mononucleosis, at clinical presentation within 2 weeks of symptom onset (visit 1). This clone has a handful of counts. This likely came from a read error, as a far larger clone is one base away. V and J are TRBV30 and TRBJ2-4, with D possibly called TRBD1 or TRBD2 (5 bases each). The J call may be faulty, since TRBJ2-1 better matches the DNA end. The receptor's source is a woman aged 18-29 years with infectious mononucleosis caused by EBV. The input for sequencing was EBV YVL epitope tetramer+ CD8+ T cells sorted from PBMCs, taken during acute infectious mononucleosis. The subset: CD8 T cells binding a tetramer with EBV BRLF1 109-117 peptide (YVL-BR). The CDR3 bases are TGTGCCTGCCAACCGGGACCCGGGTACTATGAGCAGTTCTTC. Translation: CACQPGPGYYEQFF.